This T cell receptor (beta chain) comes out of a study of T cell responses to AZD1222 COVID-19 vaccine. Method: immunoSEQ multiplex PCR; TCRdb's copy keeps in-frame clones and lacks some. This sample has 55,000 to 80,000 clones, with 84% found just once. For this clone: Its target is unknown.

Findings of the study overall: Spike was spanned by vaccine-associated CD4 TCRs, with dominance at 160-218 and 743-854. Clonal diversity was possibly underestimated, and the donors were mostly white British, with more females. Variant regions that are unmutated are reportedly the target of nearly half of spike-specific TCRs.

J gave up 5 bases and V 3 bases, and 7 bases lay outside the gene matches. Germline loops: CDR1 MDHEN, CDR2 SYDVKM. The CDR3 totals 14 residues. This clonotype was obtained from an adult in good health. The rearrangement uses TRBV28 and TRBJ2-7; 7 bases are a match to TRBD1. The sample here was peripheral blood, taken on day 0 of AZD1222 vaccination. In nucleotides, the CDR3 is TGTGCCAGCAGTTTCCAGACAGGGCTCCACGAGCAGTACTTC. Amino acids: CASSFQTGLHEQYF.